These T cell receptor beta chains were read from a single sample in a study of identical twins. A single record per CDR3 protein comes from TCRdb applying MiXCR to the 5' RACE reads. Counted here are more than 1.5 million distinct CDR3 sequences, about 31% occurring once; the ten biggest clones make up around 0.3%. Material: cord blood. All receptors derive from a newborn girl in good health. The CDR3 runs from the conserved cysteine through the conserved F or W. The D gene is left open where the match is weak. Only some rows state a clone size, as once, few, many or a class for expanded clones.

-	TRBJ2-7	TRBV29-1	few	TGCAGCGTTGGAAAGGGGCCCCACCACGAGCAGTACTTC	CSVGKGPHHEQYF
-	TRBJ2-4	TRBV7-2	-	TGTGCCAGCAGCTCCCTTCGCGGACGGGTGGGCAAAAACATTCAGTACTTC	CASSSLRGRVGKNIQYF
-	TRBJ2-3	TRBV11-2	-	TGTGCCAGCAGCCGAAACAGGGTTCCAGATACGCAGTATTTT	CASSRNRVPDTQYF
TRBD2	TRBJ2-3	TRBV7-8	many	TGTGCCAGCAGCTTAAAGCTAGCGGGAGCCACAGATACGCAGTATTTT	CASSLKLAGATDTQYF
TRBD2	TRBJ2-7	TRBV28	once	TGTGCCGGCGGCCAACGTGGACTAGCGAGCTCCTACGAGCAGTACTTC	CAGGQRGLASSYEQYF
-	TRBJ1-2	TRBV20-1	few	TGCAGTGCTAGGGAGGTGGCTAACTATGGCTACACCTTC	CSAREVANYGYTF
TRBD1	TRBJ1-5	TRBV20-1	-	TGCAGTGCTAGACCCCTCTTGACAGGGGGCGGTAGCAATCAGCCCCAGCATTTT	CSARPLLTGGGSNQPQHF
TRBD2	TRBJ2-4	TRBV6-1	-	TGTGCCAGCAGGACGACTAGCGGGGTGGGGGTAGCCAAAAACATTCAGTACTTC	CASRTTSGVGVAKNIQYF
TRBD2	TRBJ2-3	TRBV6-5	-	TGTGCCAGCAGTTACGGGGCTAGCGGCTACACAGATACGCAGTATTTT	CASSYGASGYTDTQYF
-	TRBJ1-6	TRBV7-2	few	TGTGCCAGCAGCGCGGGGGGTATCTATAATTCACCCCTCCACTTT	CASSAGGIYNSPLHF
-	TRBJ1-1	TRBV20-1	-	TGCAGTGGGGACGAGTGGACTGAAGCTTTCTTT	CSGDEWTEAFF
-	TRBJ2-5	TRBV27	-	TGTGCCAGCAGTCCGACAGTACTCCAAGAGACCCAGTACTTC	CASSPTVLQETQYF
TRBD2	TRBJ2-1	TRBV7-9	few	TGTGCCAGCAGCTTCTGGACTAGCTCGAGCTCCTACAATGAGCAGTTCTTC	CASSFWTSSSSYNEQFF
TRBD1	TRBJ2-1	TRBV20-1	few	TGCAGTGCTAGAGATACCTACAGGGGGCTGGCTGAGCAGTTCTTC	CSARDTYRGLAEQFF
TRBD1	TRBJ2-6	TRBV3-1	-	TGTGCCAGCAGCCAGGACAGGGAAGGGGGTTCTGGGGCCAACGTCCTGACTTTC	CASSQDREGGSGANVLTF
TRBD1	TRBJ2-7	TRBV5-1	-	TGCGCCAGCAGCTTGGCCGGGACAGGGGATTACGAGCAGTACTTC	CASSLAGTGDYEQYF
-	TRBJ2-7	TRBV10-2	few	TGCGCCAGCAGAAAAGACTACGAGCAGTACTTC	CASRKDYEQYF
-	TRBJ1-6	TRBV11-2	-	TGTGCCAGCAGCTTTTTCGGTCGTGCAGGGAGGAATAATTCACCCCTCCACTTT	CASSFFGRAGRNNSPLHF
-	TRBJ2-5	TRBV28	few	TGTGCCAGCAGTCGTCCGGGACAGCGGGACCCAAAAGAGACCCAGTACTTC	CASSRPGQRDPKETQYF
TRBD1	TRBJ1-6	TRBV3-1	many	TGTGCCAGCAGCCAAAGAGGGGGCAATTCACCCCTCCACTTT	CASSQRGGNSPLHF
-	TRBJ1-2	TRBV27	many	TGTGCCAGCAGTTCCTCCGTCGCCCGAGGTGGCTACACCTTC	CASSSSVARGGYTF
TRBD2	TRBJ2-5	TRBV11-2	many	TGTGCCAGCAGCTTAGGCGGGACTAGATTTTCCCAAGAGACCCAGTACTTC	CASSLGGTRFSQETQYF
-	TRBJ2-6	TRBV28	few	TGTGCCAGCAGTTCCCGGAAGGGATTAGGAACCAACGTCCTGACTTTC	CASSSRKGLGTNVLTF
TRBD1	TRBJ1-1	TRBV9	-	TGTGCCAGCAGCGTAGGACAGGGAGAGGGACATACCACTGAAGCTTTCTTT	CASSVGQGEGHTTEAFF
-	TRBJ2-1	TRBV20-1	few	TGCAGTGCTAGCGGCAGGGTCAAAGGAGCGGATGAGCAGTTCTTC	CSASGRVKGADEQFF
TRBD2	TRBJ2-1	TRBV5-1	-	TGCGCCAGCAGCTTGGGTGCTAGCGGGGCCAATGAGCAGTTCTTC	CASSLGASGANEQFF
-	TRBJ2-7	TRBV20-1	once	TGCAGTGGGAGCTCTGGCTCCTACAATGAGCAGTACTTC	CSGSSGSYNEQYF
TRBD1	TRBJ1-1	TRBV10-3	-	TGTGCCATCAGTTTTCAGGGGGCGGGAGCTTTCTTT	CAISFQGAGAFF
-	TRBJ2-1	TRBV20-1	few	TGCAGTCCTCAGGGCGGATCCTACAATGAGCAGTTCTTC	CSPQGGSYNEQFF
-	TRBJ2-1	TRBV19	few	TGTGCCAGTAGTATAATGGGGGCCAAGTACAATGAGCAGTTCTTC	CASSIMGAKYNEQFF
TRBD2	TRBJ2-7	TRBV4-2	-	TGTGCCAGCAGCCAAGGGTGGCGGGAGAGATCCTACGAGCAGTACTTC	CASSQGWRERSYEQYF
TRBD2	TRBJ2-7	TRBV7-2	-	TGTGCCAGCAGCCCCAAGAGCGGGAGGATAAACTACGAGCAGTACTTC	CASSPKSGRINYEQYF
-	TRBJ1-5	TRBV21-1	-	TGTGCCAGCAGCAAAGTGGGAGGGCTTAATCAGCCCCAGCATTTT	CASSKVGGLNQPQHF
-	TRBJ1-4	TRBV4-1	once	TGCGCCAGCAGCCAACCCCGGGGCAGGGGTCATGGAAAACTGTTTTTT	CASSQPRGRGHGKLFF
-	TRBJ1-4	TRBV7-9	-	TGTGCCAGCAGCTTAGGATGGGTAGCAGGTGAAAAACTGTTTTTT	CASSLGWVAGEKLFF
TRBD1	TRBJ2-3	TRBV20-1	-	TGCAGTGCTGTCCGCGGGACAGGGGTCACAGATACGCAGTATTTT	CSAVRGTGVTDTQYF
-	TRBJ2-1	TRBV13	-	TGTGCCAGCATTGGAGGCGATAGCTCCTACAATGAGCAGTTCTTC	CASIGGDSSYNEQFF
-	TRBJ1-6	TRBV6-6	-	TGTGCCAACAGTTACTCCATCCCCAGGTCCTCCTCTTCACCCCTCCACTTT	CANSYSIPRSSSSPLHF
-	TRBJ2-1	TRBV6-5	few	TGTGCCAGCAAAGTCCTAGTTGGGTCTTACAATGAGCAGTTCTTC	CASKVLVGSYNEQFF
-	TRBJ1-4	TRBV6-5	-	TGTGCCAGCAGTGCGCGGGGAGGGAGTAGCGAAAAACTGTTTTTT	CASSARGGSSEKLFF
-	TRBJ2-5	TRBV21-1	once	TGTGCCAGCCTACCGTGTAGCGGGAGGGCCTGGGAGACCCAGTACTTC	CASLPCSGRAWETQYF
TRBD2	TRBJ2-1	TRBV7-8	few	TGTGCCAGCAGCACACTAGCGGGGGGGCCGCTTGAGCAGTTCTTC	CASSTLAGGPLEQFF